This T cell receptor (beta chain) was found in a study of memory CD4+ T cells and cytomegalovirus serostatus. The CDR3 runs 16 residues. J was trimmed by 0 bases and V by 5 bases; bases with no gene match: 9. Germline V gene data show CDR1 as PRHDT and CDR2 as FYEKMQ (reference sequence). The sort gate was single viable CD3+CD4+CD8-CD45RO+ cells for memory CD4+ T cells. Sequencing was performed with immunoSEQ multiplex PCR; in TCRdb, only in-frame clones are kept and a portion is missing. The sample consists of about 61,000 clones, 80% of them appearing once. The V call is TRBV13, the J call TRBJ1-2; 7 nucleotides match TRBD1. Sequenced input: memory CD4+ T cells from blood. This TCR was recovered from an adult in good health and CMV-seronegative. Some clones in this sample may be carry-over from other donors' samples. CDR3 in amino acids: CASSARGSGANYGYTF. In nucleotides, the CDR3 is TGTGCCAGCAGCGCCAGGGGGTCGGGAGCTAACTATGGCTACACCTTC.